The 24 T cell receptor beta chains reported below all come from one sample, sequenced in a study of T-cell memory formation after mild COVID-19. TCRdb independently ran MiXCR on the 5' RACE reads; one entry per CDR3 protein. The sample contains approximately 250,000 distinct CDR3 sequences, about a sixth of which appear only once. Sequenced input: PBMCs or a T cell subset sorted from them (not recorded which). Receptor source: a man aged 18 to 30 who had mild COVID-19 (a few samples of this study predate the infection). Cell type and time point are not known.

This clonotype turned up a few times. The chain carries TRBV6-4 and TRBJ1-6; no reliable D call. CDR3 size: 13 residues. Germline V gene data show CDR1 as MRHNA and CDR2 as SNTAGT. V was shortened by 5 bases and J by 6 bases, with 8 bases between the two germline ends. The DNA for the CDR3 is TGTGCCAGCAGTCAGGATGTTAATTCACCCCTCCACTTT. This encodes CASSQDVNSPLHF.

This clonotype was recorded at least ten times. The rearrangement joins TRBV10-3 to TRBJ2-1, with 7 nucleotides matching TRBD1. Unmatched junction bases numbered 11, after V lost 5 bases and J lost 7 bases. The CDR3 is 15 residues long. Germline assignment: CDR1 ENHRY and CDR2 SYGVKD. CDR3 sequence reads: CAISRRQGEGNEQFF. CDR3 coding DNA: TGTGCCATCAGTAGGCGCCAGGGGGAAGGAAATGAGCAGTTCTTC.

This clonotype was found a few times. This chain joins TRBV7-9 and TRBJ2-1; possibly TRBD1 or TRBD2 for D (6 bases each). The CDR3 covers 15 residues. Germline-derived CDR1 and CDR2 are SEHNR and FQNEAQ (reference sequence). Trimming removed 3 bases from V and 2 bases from J, with 11 bases in between. CDR3 coding DNA: TGTGCCAGCAGCTTGTGGGGGGCCCCCTACAATGAGCAGTTCTTC. As protein: CASSLWGAPYNEQFF.

A few counts support this clonotype. The chain couples TRBV24-1 to TRBJ1-2; D is undetermined. The CDR3 has 14 amino acids. Germline assignment: CDR1 KGHDR and CDR2 SFDVKD. Between the trimmed V and J ends, which lost 0 bases and 1 base, there was a span of 5 bases. The CDR3 sequence is CATSDLADNYGYTF. The CDR3 coding sequence is TGTGCCACCAGTGATTTGGCGGATAACTATGGCTACACCTTC.

The gene calls are TRBV6-5 and TRBJ1-2, with TRBD1 as a possible D gene (5 bases). Germline V CDR1 and CDR2: MNHEY, SVGAGI. This CDR3 has 21 amino acids. The V end was cut by 0 bases, the J end by 0 bases, with 26 bases between. CDR3 nucleotide sequence: TGTGCCAGCAGTTACTCGACCCCGGGGCTCGGCCGATTAGAAGCTAACTATGGCTACACCTTC. Its protein product is CASSYSTPGLGRLEANYGYTF.

This clonotype was seen only a few times. The rearrangement links TRBV5-1 to TRBJ1-4; D unclear. The CDR3 is 16 residues long. Trimming removed 4 bases at V and 15 bases at J, with 28 bases between. The germline CDR1 and CDR2 sequences are SGHRS and YFSETQ. For the CDR3, the DNA is TGCGCCAGCAGCAAGGAGAGGCCGGGAAATAGGATAAGAGTGTTTTTT. This translates into CASSKERPGNRIRVFF.

This clonotype appeared a few times. The chain combines TRBV4-2 with TRBJ2-3, with a weak D call TRBD2 (6 bases). The CDR3 length is 14 residues. V dropped 3 bases and J dropped 2 bases, with 9 bases sitting between them. The germline V gene encodes CDR1 LGHNA and CDR2 YNFKEQ. In DNA form, the CDR3 reads TGTGCCAGCAGCCAGGAGGGAATCACAGATACGCAGTATTTT. Amino acid sequence: CASSQEGITDTQYF.

This clonotype was seen at least ten times. This chain joins TRBV19 and TRBJ1-2; D gene uncertain. The CDR3 length is 12 residues. The V gene's germline CDR1 is LNHDA and CDR2 SQIVND (reference sequence). V was cut by 3 bases and J by 7 bases, with 9 bases left in between. The CDR3 DNA reads TGTGCCAGTAGTATCGAAAGGGTTGGCTACACCTTC. It specifies CASSIERVGYTF.

This rearrangement joins TRBV6-2 or TRBV6-3 to TRBJ1-2; 7 bases align to TRBD1. Germline values: CDR1 MNHEY, CDR2 SVGEGT. Trimming at V came to 7 bases and at J to 5 bases, leaving 13 bases not matched to a gene. This CDR3 has 15 amino acids. CDR3 sequence reads: CASTPTTGAGYGYTF. The CDR3 DNA reads as TGTGCCAGCACCCCTACCACAGGGGCCGGTTATGGCTACACCTTC.

On this clonotype: Germline is not matched at one junction end, which may reflect a read error. The rearrangement uses TRBV7-7 and TRBJ2-5; 7 nucleotides align to TRBD1. This CDR3 comprises 15 residues. Germline loops: CDR1 SSHAT, CDR2 FNYEAQ (reference sequence). The CDR3 here is CASSLDGRGQETQYF. The CDR3 region has the DNA TGTGCTAGCAGCTTAGATGGCAGGGGGCAAGAGACCCAGTACTTC.

This clonotype has more than one count but fewer than ten. The chain uses TRBV7-2 and TRBJ1-6; unclear D gene. The CDR3 has 16 residues. Per germline, CDR1 SGHTA and CDR2 FQGNSA. V lost 2 bases, J lost 7 bases, and 15 bases lay in between. The CDR3 DNA reads as TGTGCCAGCAGCTTAAGGGAGACTTTGTCCAATTCACCCCTCCACTTT. Residues: CASSLRETLSNSPLHF.

The sample holds a few counts of this clonotype. The V and J genes are TRBV5-1 and TRBJ2-7, with TRBD1 identical over 7 bases. V lost 3 bases to trimming and J lost 3 bases; unmatched junction nucleotides: 3. The germline V gene has CDR1 SGHRS and CDR2 YFSETQ. The length of the CDR3 is 13 residues. As DNA, the CDR3 is TGCGCCAGCAGCTCCCAGGGGGTCTACGAGCAGTACGTC. Amino acids: CASSSQGVYEQYV.

The rearrangement joins TRBV7-6 to TRBJ2-2, with D tentatively TRBD2 (5 bases). Trimming left V 5 bases short and J 5 bases short, with 15 bases between. Germline CDR1 reads SGHVS; CDR2 reads FNYEAQ. The CDR3 has 15 amino acids. The CDR3 DNA sequence: TGTGCCAGCAGCCCTGCGAGGGCGGCAACCGGGGAGCTGTTTTTT. This codes for CASSPARAATGELFF.

The chain is built from TRBV5-1 and TRBJ1-1; no firm D call. Deletions cut 1 base from V and 0 bases from J, with 7 bases between. Germline V gives CDR1 SGHRS, CDR2 YFSETQ. The CDR3 runs 14 residues. CDR3 DNA sequence: TGCGCCAGCAGCTTGATCCAGATGAACACTGAAGCTTTCTTT. It translates to CASSLIQMNTEAFF. The complete variable domain, with remaining parts taken from reference TRBV5-1 and TRBJ1-1, reads KAGVTQTPRYLIKTRGQQVTLSCSPISGHRSVSWYQQTPGQGLQFLFEYFSETQRNKGNFPGRFSGRQFSNSRSEMNVSTLELGDSALYLCASSLIQMNTEAFFGQGTRLTVV.

This sequence joins TRBV7-3 and TRBJ1-1; perhaps TRBD1 as D (6 bases). The CDR3 sequence is 16 residues long. The V and J ends lost 8 bases and 0 bases respectively, with 19 bases between them. Germline assignment: CDR1 SGHTA and CDR2 FQGTGA. CDR3 amino acids: CASSPTGSVMNTEAFF. The CDR3 nucleotides read TGTGCCAGCTCCCCCACAGGGAGCGTCATGAACACTGAAGCTTTCTTT. Complete variable domain (other parts from reference TRBV7-3 and TRBJ1-1): GAGVSQTPSNKVTEKGKYVELRCDPISGHTALYWYRQSLGQGPEFLIYFQGTGAADDSGLPNDRFFAVRPEGSVSTLKIQRTERGDSAVYLCASSPTGSVMNTEAFFGQGTRLTVV.

This chain connects TRBV9 to TRBJ2-3; no clear D gene. The length of the CDR3 is 15 residues. Trimming stripped 0 bases from V and 3 bases from J, with 11 bases between. The germline V gene has CDR1 SGDLS and CDR2 YYNGEE. The CDR3 DNA is TGTGCCAGCAGCGTAGCTGGAGCTAGAACAGATACGCAGTATTTT. It codes for CASSVAGARTDTQYF.

This clonotype came up a few times. J is TRBJ1-5 and V is TRBV6-6, with no clear D. Trimming took 5 bases from V and 1 from J, leaving 9 bases between them. CDR1 MNHNY and CDR2 SVGAGI come from the germline V gene (reference sequence). The CDR3 extends over 14 amino acids. The CDR3 DNA reads as TGTGCCAGCAGTCCCCCTTGGAGCAATCAGCCCCAGCATTTT. Its translation is CASSPPWSNQPQHF.

The chain employs TRBV10-2 and TRBJ2-3; no clear D. The CDR3 totals 13 residues. Trimming pared 6 bases from V and 0 bases from J, leaving 7 bases between. In germline, CDR1 is WSHSY, CDR2 SAAADI. The CDR3 coding sequence is TGCGCCAGCAGGCCTCCTAGCACAGATACGCAGTATTTT. It translates to CASRPPSTDTQYF.

This clonotype showed up many times. The rearrangement uses TRBV5-5 and TRBJ2-6; D is unclear. The V end lost 4 bases, the J end lost 6 bases, and 17 bases lay between the germline ends. The CDR3 contains 16 residues. Germline-derived CDR1 and CDR2 are SGHKS and YYEKEE (reference sequence). The CDR3 nucleotides read TGTGCCAGCAGCCATGCCCGACTGGCAGAGGCCAACGTCCTGACTTTC. Amino acid sequence: CASSHARLAEANVLTF. Supplemented by reference TRBV5-5 and TRBJ2-6, the full variable domain reads DAGVTQSPTHLIKTRGQQVTLRCSPISGHKSVSWYQQVLGQGPQFIFQYYEKEERGRGNFPDRFSARQFPNYSSELNVNALLLGDSALYLCASSHARLAEANVLTFGAGSRLTVL.

This clonotype is a singleton in its sample. The gene calls are TRBV5-6 and TRBJ2-7, with D possibly being TRBD2 (6 bases). Trimming left V 4 bases short and J 2 bases short, with 16 bases between. Germline CDR1 is SGHDT and CDR2 is YYEEEE. The length of the CDR3 is 15 residues. The CDR3 sequence is CASSKGLLATYEQYF. CDR3 in DNA: TGTGCCAGCAGCAAGGGCCTCCTAGCGACCTACGAGCAGTACTTC. Together with reference TRBV5-6 and TRBJ2-7, the CDR3 gives the full variable domain: DAGVTQSPTHLIKTRGQQVTLRCSPKSGHDTVSWYQQALGQGPQFIFQYYEEEERQRGNFPDRFSGHQFPNYSSELNVNALLLGDSALYLCASSKGLLATYEQYFGPGTRLTVT.

The chain links TRBV7-8 to TRBJ1-2; possible D gene TRBD1, 5 bases. The CDR3 consists of 16 residues. Germline assignment: CDR1 SGHVS and CDR2 FQNEAQ. Trimming removed 6 bases from V and 1 base from J, with 18 bases in between. CDR3 amino acids: CASRARDFLDNYGYTF. The DNA of the CDR3 is TGTGCCAGCAGGGCCCGGGACTTCCTGGATAACTATGGCTACACCTTC.

J is TRBJ1-1 and V is TRBV28; no reliable D call. Germline CDR1 and CDR2: MDHEN and SYDVKM. CDR3 length: 13 amino acids. Deletions cut 1 base from V and 1 base from J, with 4 bases between. CDR3 protein: CASSLLRNTEAFF. CDR3 DNA: TGTGCCAGCAGTTTATTAAGGAACACTGAAGCTTTCTTT.

The CDR3 is CASSKESHGNQPQHF. The CDR3 DNA sequence: TGTGCCAGCAGCAAAGAGTCCCACGGCAATCAGCCCCAGCATTTT. The chain couples TRBV21-1 to TRBJ1-5. TRBV21-1 is designated a pseudogene. There are 15 residues in the CDR3.

The chain combines TRBV7-2 with TRBJ2-1; 10 bases fit TRBD2. The V gene end was trimmed by 2 bases and the J gene end by 5 bases; junction bases not matched to a gene: 3. Germline assignment: CDR1 SGHTA and CDR2 FQGNSA. The CDR3 sequence is 15 residues long. The CDR3 reads CASSLRSGGDNEQFF. The CDR3 nucleotides are TGTGCCAGCAGCTTACGAAGCGGGGGGGACAATGAGCAGTTCTTC.